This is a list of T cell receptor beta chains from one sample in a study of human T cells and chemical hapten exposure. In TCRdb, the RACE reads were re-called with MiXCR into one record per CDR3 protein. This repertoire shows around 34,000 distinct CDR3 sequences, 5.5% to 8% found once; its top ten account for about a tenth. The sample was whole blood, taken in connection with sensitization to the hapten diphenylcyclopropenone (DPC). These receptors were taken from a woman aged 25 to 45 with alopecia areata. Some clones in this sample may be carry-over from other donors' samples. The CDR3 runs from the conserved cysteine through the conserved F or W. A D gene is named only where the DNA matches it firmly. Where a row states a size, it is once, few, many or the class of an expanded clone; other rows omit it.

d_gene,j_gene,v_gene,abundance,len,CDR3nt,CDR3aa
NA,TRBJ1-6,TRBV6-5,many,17,TGTGCCAGCAGTACCGATTATCCTAGCTCCTATAATTCACCCCTCCACTTT,CASSTDYPSSYNSPLHF
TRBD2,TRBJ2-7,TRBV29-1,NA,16,TGCAGCGTTGAAGATGTGGGGACTAGCGGGGCGGGGGAGCAGTACTTC,CSVEDVGTSGAGEQYF
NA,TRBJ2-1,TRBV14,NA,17,TGTGCCAGCAGCCAAGTACCGGTCGATCGGAGGGCGCGCGAGCAGTTCTTC,CASSQVPVDRRAREQFF
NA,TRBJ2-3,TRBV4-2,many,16,TGTGCCAGCAGCCGGCCCCGGGGGCAGAGCACAGATACGCAGTATTTT,CASSRPRGQSTDTQYF
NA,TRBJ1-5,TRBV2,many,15,TGTGCCAGCAGTGGTTGGGGTTCACACAATCAGCCCCAGCATTTT,CASSGWGSHNQPQHF
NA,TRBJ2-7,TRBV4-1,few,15,TGCGCCAGCAGCCTTCGAGCTGACGAAACCTACGAGCAGTACTTC,CASSLRADETYEQYF
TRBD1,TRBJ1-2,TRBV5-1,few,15,TGCGCCAGCAGCTTGGAGGGACAGGGCGCCTATGGCTACACCTTC,CASSLEGQGAYGYTF
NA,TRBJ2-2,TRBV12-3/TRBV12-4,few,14,TGTGCCAGCACAGGGGGGACTTCCCTTGGGGAGCTGTTTTTT,CASTGGTSLGELFF
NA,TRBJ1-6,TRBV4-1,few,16,TGCGCCAGCAGCCAAGCTGCAGGGGATTTGAGGTCACCCCTCCACTTT,CASSQAAGDLRSPLHF
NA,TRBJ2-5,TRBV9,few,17,TGTGCCAGCAGCGCTTTCCCGGGACCCAGGTACCAAGAGACCCAGTACTTC,CASSAFPGPRYQETQYF
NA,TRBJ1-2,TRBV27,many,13,TGTGCCAGCAGTCAGGGGTTGGACTATGGCTACACCTTC,CASSQGLDYGYTF
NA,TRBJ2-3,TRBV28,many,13,TGTGCCAGCAGGATTCACGCCACAGATACGCAGTATTTT,CASRIHATDTQYF
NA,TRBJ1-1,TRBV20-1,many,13,TGCAGTGCTAGCGGGGTAGTAGGGGCTGAAGCTTTCTTT,CSASGVVGAEAFF
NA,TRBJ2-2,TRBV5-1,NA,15,TGCGCCAGCAGCTTGGTTCCCGGGTATGGCGGGGAGCTGTTTTTT,CASSLVPGYGGELFF
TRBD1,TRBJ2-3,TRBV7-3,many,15,TGTGCCAGCAGCTCCACCCCTCAGACAGGGGGTGTCCAGTATTTT,CASSSTPQTGGVQYF
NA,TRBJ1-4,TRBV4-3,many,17,TGCGCCAGCAGCCAAGTTTTATTGGACACCGGTTATGAAAAACTGTTTTTT,CASSQVLLDTGYEKLFF
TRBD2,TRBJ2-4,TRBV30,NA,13,TGTGCCTGGCTAGCGGGGGGGGAAAACATTCAGTACTTC,CAWLAGGENIQYF
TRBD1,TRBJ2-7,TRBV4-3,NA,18,TGCGCCAGCAGTTACCAGTTAACAGGGGGCCAATCCTCCTACGAGCAGTACTTC,CASSYQLTGGQSSYEQYF
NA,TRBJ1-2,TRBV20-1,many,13,TGCAGTGCCATTAAAGTGTCACTTTATGGCTACACCTTC,CSAIKVSLYGYTF
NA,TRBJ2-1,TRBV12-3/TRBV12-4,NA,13,TGTGCCAGCAGTTTGGGGGCCCTCAATGAGCAGTTCTTC,CASSLGALNEQFF
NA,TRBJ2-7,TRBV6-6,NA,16,TGTGCCAGCAGTTACGGGCGGCCACTTGCCTCCTACGAGCAGTACTTC,CASSYGRPLASYEQYF
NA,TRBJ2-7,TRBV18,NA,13,TGTGCCAGCTCACCGACCGTAGCTTACGAGCAGTACTTC,CASSPTVAYEQYF
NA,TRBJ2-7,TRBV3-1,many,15,TGTGCCAGCAGCTCGGGGACGAAACGTTCCTACGAGCAGTACTTC,CASSSGTKRSYEQYF
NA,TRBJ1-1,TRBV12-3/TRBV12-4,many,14,TGTGCCAGCAGCCGACGCGGGACTAACACTGAAGCTTTCTTT,CASSRRGTNTEAFF